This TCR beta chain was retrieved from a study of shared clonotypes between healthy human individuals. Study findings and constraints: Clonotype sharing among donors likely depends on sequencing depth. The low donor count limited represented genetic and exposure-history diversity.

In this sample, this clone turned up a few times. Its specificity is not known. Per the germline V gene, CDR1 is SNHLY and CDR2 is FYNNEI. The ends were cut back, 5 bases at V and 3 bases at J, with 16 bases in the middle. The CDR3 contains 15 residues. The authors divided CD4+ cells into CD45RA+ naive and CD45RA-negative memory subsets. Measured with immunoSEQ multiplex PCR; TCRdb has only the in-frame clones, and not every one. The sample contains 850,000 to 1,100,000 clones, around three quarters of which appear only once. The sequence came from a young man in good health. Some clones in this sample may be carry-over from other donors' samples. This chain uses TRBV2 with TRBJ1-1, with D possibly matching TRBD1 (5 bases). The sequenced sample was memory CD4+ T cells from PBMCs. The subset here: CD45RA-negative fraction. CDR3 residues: CASSYQGAPDTEAFF. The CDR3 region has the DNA TGTGCCAGCAGTTATCAGGGTGCCCCCGACACTGAAGCTTTCTTT.